These 26 T cell receptor beta chains were sequenced from one sample in a study of spatial heterogeneity in lung cancer. TCRdb recomputed calls from the 5' RACE reads with MiXCR, one row per CDR3 protein. The top ten clones hold around 56% of a sample with 40,000 to 50,000 distinct CDR3 sequences, roughly 13% of them seen once. Time point in this sample: sample taken at primary tumor resection. The sequencing here drew on PBMCs, taken at surgery. The origin of the receptors is a male donor with early-stage non-small cell lung cancer.

This chain links TRBV4-1 with TRBJ2-1, with 7 bases that match TRBD2. Germline V gene lookup returns CDR1 MGHRA and CDR2 YSYEKL. The CDR3 contains 17 residues. Trimming removed 2 bases from V and 0 bases from J; junction bases left unmatched: 7. The CDR3 spells CASSQSGTIISYNEQFF. The CDR3 coding sequence is TGCGCCAGCAGCCAATCCGGGACTATCATCTCCTACAATGAGCAGTTCTTC.

This clonotype was observed a handful of times. This sequence joins TRBV7-8 and TRBJ2-3; no clear D gene. With 4 bases removed from V and 8 bases from J, the gap between germline ends came to 10 bases. The CDR3 is 12 amino acids. Germline CDR1 reads SGHVS; CDR2 reads FQNEAQ. CDR3 amino acids: CASSSSSFTQYF. The DNA for the CDR3 is TGTGCCAGCAGCTCCTCTTCTTTTACGCAGTATTTT. Using reference TRBV7-8 and TRBJ2-3 for the parts outside the CDR3, the full variable domain is GAGVSQSPRYKVAKRGQDVALRCDPISGHVSLFWYQQALGQGPEFLTYFQNEAQLDKSGLPSDRFFAERPEGSVSTLKIQRTQQEDSAVYLCASSSSSFTQYFGPGTRLTVL.

There are many counts of this clonotype. This sequence joins TRBV4-1 and TRBJ2-5; TRBD1 agrees at 8 bases. CDR3 length: 15 residues. V lost 1 base, J lost 3 bases, and 4 bases stayed unmatched. The V gene's germline CDR1 is MGHRA and CDR2 YSYEKL. CDR3 in DNA: TGCGCCAGCAGCCAAGTAGGACAGGGAGAAGAGACCCAGTACTTC. It translates to CASSQVGQGEETQYF.

The chain carries TRBV5-1 and TRBJ1-1; possibly TRBD1 for D (5 bases). V was shortened by 3 bases and J by 1 base, with 7 bases between the two germline ends. This CDR3 comprises 13 residues. Germline V lookup: CDR1 SGHRS, CDR2 YFSETQ. The CDR3 bases are TGCGCCAGCAGCTCGGACACGAACACTGAAGCTTTCTTT. Its translation: CASSSDTNTEAFF.

This clonotype was found many times. The J gene is TRBJ2-5, the V gene TRBV27, with D perhaps matching TRBD1 (5 bases). The CDR3 consists of 13 residues. The ends were cut back, 4 bases at V and 4 bases at J, with 10 bases in the middle. Per germline, CDR1 MNHEY and CDR2 SMNVEV (reference sequence). In DNA, the CDR3 is TGTGCCAGCAGTTCTGAGCAGGGAGAGACCCAGTACTTC. It codes for CASSSEQGETQYF.

This clonotype was recorded at least ten times. The chain carries TRBV4-2 and TRBJ2-7; TRBD1 agrees at 8 bases. The germline gives CDR1 LGHNA, CDR2 YNFKEQ. The V and J ends lost 0 bases and 0 bases, in that order; junction bases with no gene match: 1. The CDR3 spans 15 residues. The CDR3 DNA reads as TGTGCCAGCAGCCAAGAGACAGGGGTCTCCTACGAGCAGTACTTC. Amino acid sequence: CASSQETGVSYEQYF.

There are a few counts of this clonotype. The chain has TRBV7-3 and TRBJ1-2; TRBD1 matches 8 bases. Trimming cost V 2 bases and J 5 bases; bases outside gene matches: 1. Germline values: CDR1 SGHTA, CDR2 FQGTGA. The CDR3 is 13 residues long. DNA of the CDR3: TGTGCCAGCAGCTTATACAGGGGGTATGGCTACACCTTC. Its protein product is CASSLYRGYGYTF.

The V and J genes are TRBV7-9 and TRBJ1-1; D unresolved. The CDR3 runs 14 residues. Germline V gives CDR1 SEHNR, CDR2 FQNEAQ (reference sequence). V was clipped by 1 base and J by 0 bases, with 6 bases between them. CDR3 in amino acids: CASSLGRLNTEAFF. CDR3 coding DNA: TGTGCCAGCAGCTTAGGACGGCTGAACACTGAAGCTTTCTTT.

This clonotype was seen at least ten times. The chain has TRBV28 and TRBJ2-1, with TRBD2 identical over 10 bases. V gave up 10 bases and J gave up 6 bases; unmatched junction bases: 9. The CDR3 has 14 residues. Germline V gives CDR1 MDHEN, CDR2 SYDVKM. This CDR3 reads CAISGLAPRNEQFF. The CDR3 DNA sequence: TGTGCCATCTCGGGACTAGCGCCCCGCAATGAGCAGTTCTTC.

The table lists this clonotype with a few counts. The CDR3 nucleotides read TGTGCCAGCAGCGTCGAAGGACTAGCGGGCTACGAGCAGTACTTC. This gives the protein CASSVEGLAGYEQYF. V gene TRBV28 combines with J gene TRBJ2-7, with 11 bases aligning to TRBD2. V lost 6 bases, J lost 3 bases, and 7 bases stayed unmatched. CDR1 and CDR2 from the germline V gene are MDHEN and SYDVKM. This CDR3 has 15 amino acids. Based on the CDR3 plus reference TRBV28 and TRBJ2-7, the full variable domain is DVKVTQSSRYLVKRTGEKVFLECVQDMDHENMFWYRQDPGLGLRLIYFSYDVKMKEKGDIPEGYSVSREKKERFSLILESASTNQTSMYLCASSVEGLAGYEQYFGPGTRLTVT.

V gene TRBV7-9 combines with J gene TRBJ2-1; TRBD2 aligns across 10 bases. Germline V CDR1 and CDR2: SEHNR, FQNEAQ (reference sequence). The CDR3 has 14 residues. Losses at the gene ends were 5 bases for V and 7 bases for J; bases not matched to a gene: 5. The CDR3 reads CASSLLAGWNEQFF. CDR3 sequence (DNA): TGTGCCAGCAGCCTACTAGCGGGGTGGAATGAGCAGTTCTTC.

The chain recombines TRBV14 with TRBJ2-3; weak D call: TRBD1 (6 bases). CDR3 size: 15 residues. V shed 4 bases and J shed 1 base, with 12 bases lying between them. The V gene's germline CDR1 is SGHDN and CDR2 FVKESK. DNA of the CDR3: TGTGCCAGCAGCCGAGAAGCAGGGGGCACAGATACGCAGTATTTT. It specifies CASSREAGGTDTQYF. The variable domain in full, completed from reference TRBV14 and TRBJ2-3, reads EAGVTQFPSHSVIEKGQTVTLRCDPISGHDNLYWYRRVMGKEIKFLLHFVKESKQDESGMPNNRFLAERTGGTYSTLKVQPAELEDSGVYFCASSREAGGTDTQYFGPGTRLTVL.

This clonotype was counted only a few times. The rearrangement uses TRBV28 and TRBJ2-7; TRBD1 agrees at 7 bases. V lost 5 bases and J lost 7; bases outside the gene matches: 14. The V gene's germline CDR1 is MDHEN and CDR2 SYDVKM. The CDR3 sequence is 15 residues long. The CDR3 is CASSPRRGSVDEQYF. CDR3 sequence (DNA): TGTGCCAGCAGTCCCCGCAGGGGGAGTGTCGATGAGCAGTACTTC.

This clonotype was counted ten times or more. The genes are TRBV4-3 and TRBJ2-7; 13 bases are a match to TRBD2. Germline values: CDR1 LGHNA, CDR2 YSLEER. V was clipped by 0 bases and J by 5 bases; unmatched bases: 4. The CDR3 covers 16 residues. CDR3 DNA sequence: TGCGCCAGCAGCCAAGATCCCGGACTAGCGGGAGACGAGCAGTACTTC. Its protein is CASSQDPGLAGDEQYF.

This clonotype was observed a few times. This chain links TRBV19 with TRBJ1-1; 7 bases are shared with TRBD1. Germline values: CDR1 LNHDA, CDR2 SQIVND (reference sequence). The CDR3 has 16 residues. Trimming at V came to 6 bases and at J to 1 base, leaving 11 bases not matched to a gene. CDR3 residues: CASSPRGTVGNTEAFF. The CDR3 nucleotides are TGTGCCAGTAGCCCTAGGGGGACAGTTGGGAACACTGAAGCTTTCTTT. The variable domain in full, completed from reference TRBV19 and TRBJ1-1, reads DGGITQSPKYLFRKEGQNVTLSCEQNLNHDAMYWYRQDPGQGLRLIYYSQIVNDFQKGDIAEGYSVSREKKESFPLTVTSAQKNPTAFYLCASSPRGTVGNTEAFFGQGTRLTVV.

This clonotype was seen a few times. V is TRBV25-1 and J is TRBJ2-3, with D unclear. The germline V gene has CDR1 MGHDK and CDR2 SYGVNS. The CDR3 runs to 15 residues. Trimming stripped 1 base from V and 0 bases from J, with 8 bases between. The CDR3 loop is CASSEFTLSTDTQYF. The CDR3 region has the DNA TGTGCCAGCAGTGAATTCACACTTAGCACAGATACGCAGTATTTT.

The chain couples TRBV7-9 to TRBJ2-7; 8 bases are a match to TRBD1. Germline-derived CDR1 and CDR2 are SEHNR and FQNEAQ (reference sequence). The CDR3 sequence is 15 residues long. Germline trimming cut 2 bases from V and 5 bases from J; bases unmatched to any gene: 8. The CDR3 is CASSLNADRVHEQYF. The CDR3 region has the DNA TGTGCCAGCAGCTTAAACGCGGACAGGGTACACGAGCAGTACTTC.

This clonotype was observed a handful of times. The chain joins TRBV10-2 to TRBJ2-3; TRBD2 matches 11 bases. This CDR3 is built from 15 residues. Germline CDR1 is WSHSY and CDR2 is SAAADI. With V trimmed by 7 bases and J by 4 bases, 7 bases remained unmatched. In DNA form, the CDR3 reads TGCGCCAGCACTTTTAGCGGGGGGGCAGCAGATACGCAGTATTTT. Protein: CASTFSGGAADTQYF.

This clonotype was detected a few times. CDR3 nucleotides: TGTGCCAGCAGAGGACAGACCTCTAACTATGGCTACACCTTC. This codes for CASRGQTSNYGYTF. The genes are TRBV6-4 and TRBJ1-2; perhaps TRBD1 as D (6 bases). Between the trimmed V and J ends, which lost 6 bases and 0 bases, there was a span of 11 bases. The CDR3 loop spans 14 amino acids. Germline CDR1 and CDR2: MRHNA and SNTAGT.

This clonotype was counted ten times or more. This rearrangement joins TRBV6-5 to TRBJ2-1, with TRBD2 matching over 11 bases. Trimming at V came to 2 bases and at J to 7 bases, leaving 7 bases not matched to a gene. CDR3 size: 16 residues. Germline V gives CDR1 MNHEY, CDR2 SVGAGI. CDR3 region: CASSYQLAGAGNEQFF. The CDR3 DNA follows: TGTGCCAGCAGTTACCAACTAGCGGGAGCCGGAAATGAGCAGTTCTTC.

Only a few counts were recorded for this clonotype. This chain links TRBV7-2 with TRBJ1-4; D is perhaps TRBD1 (6 bases). Between the trimmed V and J ends, which lost 4 bases and 4 bases, there was a span of 16 bases. CDR3 size: 16 residues. Germline values: CDR1 SGHTA, CDR2 FQGNSA. The CDR3 here is CASSSRPRGHNEKLFF. CDR3 coding DNA: TGTGCCAGCAGCTCTCGCCCCAGGGGCCATAATGAAAAACTGTTTTTT.

The V and J genes are TRBV20-1 and TRBJ2-1; perhaps TRBD2 as D (6 bases). From germline, CDR1 is DFQATT and CDR2 SNEGSKA (reference sequence). This CDR3 comprises 12 residues. Trimming stripped 7 bases from V and 2 bases from J, with 9 bases between. The CDR3 loop is CSGEETYNEQFF. CDR3 sequence (DNA): TGCAGTGGGGAGGAAACCTACAATGAGCAGTTCTTC.

Only a few counts were recorded for this clonotype. V gene TRBV28 combines with J gene TRBJ2-7; D is perhaps TRBD1 or TRBD2 (5 bases each). Germline CDR1 reads MDHEN; CDR2 reads SYDVKM. V was cut by 5 bases and J by 3 bases, with 14 bases left in between. The CDR3 runs 14 residues. As DNA, the CDR3 is TGTGCCAGCAGTCTATATGGGGGAAACTACGAGCAGTACTTC. It specifies CASSLYGGNYEQYF.

The V call is TRBV6-6, the J call TRBJ1-5; D unclear. The germline V gene has CDR1 MNHNY and CDR2 SVGAGI (reference sequence). This CDR3 comprises 15 residues. Deletions cut 6 bases from V and 0 bases from J, with 12 bases between. CDR3 loop: CASRAERYSNQPQHF. The CDR3, as DNA: TGTGCCAGCAGAGCTGAGAGGTATAGCAATCAGCCCCAGCATTTT.

The chain combines TRBV24-1 with TRBJ2-3; TRBD1 aligns across 7 bases. V shed 4 bases, J shed 4 bases, and the junction held 4 bases outside the gene matches. CDR3 size: 14 residues. The germline gives CDR1 KGHDR, CDR2 SFDVKD. In nucleotides, the CDR3 is TGTGCCACCAGTGACCCGACAGGGTCAGATACGCAGTATTTT. It codes for CATSDPTGSDTQYF.

This clonotype was seen more than once but under ten times. The rearrangement joins TRBV5-1 to TRBJ1-5; the D is unclear. Per the germline V gene, CDR1 is SGHRS and CDR2 is YFSETQ. The CDR3 loop spans 15 amino acids. V was cut by 4 bases and J by 4 bases, with 15 bases left in between. CDR3 bases: TGCGCCAGCAGCCCAGCGGGCTCAATTAATCAGCCCCAGCATTTT. It is translated as CASSPAGSINQPQHF. The full variable domain, in which reference TRBV5-1 and TRBJ1-5 provide the parts outside the CDR3, is KAGVTQTPRYLIKTRGQQVTLSCSPISGHRSVSWYQQTPGQGLQFLFEYFSETQRNKGNFPGRFSGRQFSNSRSEMNVSTLELGDSALYLCASSPAGSINQPQHFGDGTRLSIL.